This T cell receptor (beta chain) was documented in a study of cytomegalovirus exposure and HLA in healthy donors (dated by TCRdb to the late 2010s). Regarding the research as a whole: According to a later analysis, the 120 or so validation repertoires were produced on the same platform as the roughly 600 repertoires of the first cohort. Along with the roughly 700-subject first cohort, a separate validation cohort of over 90 different subjects was used. To predict cytomegalovirus infection status, the study combined high-throughput TCR immunosequencing, statistical association of individual TCRs with disease status, and machine learning. The aim of the study was to test whether cataloging public T cell receptors could identify signatures of past pathogen exposure. On the study overall, not on this receptor specifically: A few of the identified cytomegalovirus-associated TCR beta chains were confirmed in vitro to be specific for cytomegalovirus antigens. The classifier was reported to diagnose cytomegalovirus status with high specificity and sensitivity in both the original cohort and the validation cohort. It was suggested by the authors that the approach could potentially be generalized to other disease states and immunological phenotypes. Most TCR sequences were seen in very few donors, while some public TCRs were found in many individuals. The study gave a list of 150 to 200 TCR beta chains associated with cytomegalovirus. A later analysis found that TCRs clustered in the first cohort also tended to co-occur in the 130 or so validation repertoires, with 94% of cluster scores above 0. All 120 or so repertoires were used to score co-occurrence in the validation cohort in a later analysis, because that analysis had no HLA typing for the cohort.

The method was the immunoSEQ multiplex PCR assay. The paper's processing steps were these. A statistical classification framework was developed to diagnose cytomegalovirus status using the catalog of TCR beta chain sequences. TCRdb provides this immuneACCESS table in a form limited to in-frame rearrangements. Some clones are lacking; in checked studies, under half of them reflect an unresolved V gene, and why the rest are absent is not known. The DNA was the basis for D and trimming; V, J and clone size are from that table. In all, the sample holds around 60,000 clones, and about 90% of those were seen once. The ten largest clones take up about 1.2% of the sample. The donors belonged to the validation cohort of about 130 subjects, which was separate from the roughly 680-subject first cohort. About this clone: Its antigen is still unknown. No quality values exist for individual bases; no much larger clone is one base distant.

The CDR3 covers 14 residues, taking in both the cysteine and the phenylalanine. Kept here is only the CDR3 DNA, which spans 42 bases and is read in frame from base 1. V and J lose 6 bases and 1 base, and a span of 12 bases separates them. CDR1 and CDR2 are drawn from the germline V gene: MGHDK, SYGVNS. Rearrangement joined TRBV25-1 to TRBJ2-5; possibly the D gene is TRBD1, per 5 matching bases. This clonotype was sampled from a woman aged 18-30 years in good health and CMV-seronegative. The sample was PBMCs. The DNA reads TGTGCCAGCAGCCCATACAGGACCCAAGAGACCCAGTACTTC. It translates to CASSPYRTQETQYF. With all but the CDR3 taken from the reference TRBV25-1 and TRBJ2-5 genes, the full variable domain is: EADIYQTPRYLVIGTGKKITLECSQTMGHDKMYWYQQDPGMELHLIHYSYGVNSTEKGDLSSESTVSRIRTEHFPLTLESARPSHTSQYLCASSPYRTQETQYFGPGTRLLVL.